This T cell receptor (beta chain) was observed in a study of technical replicates of blood from a few donors. The CDR3 sequence is 14 residues long. With 9 bases removed from V and 0 bases from J, the gap between germline ends came to 12 bases. From germline, CDR1 is SGHNT and CDR2 YENEEA. Profiling relied on immunoSEQ multiplex PCR, and the TCRdb table lists in-frame clones only, not all of them. The repertoire holds tens of thousands of clones, with 98% as singletons. The material sequenced was T cells isolated from PBMCs. The receptor's source is a human donor in good health. The chain recombines TRBV11-3 with TRBJ2-4; possible D gene TRBD1, 5 bases. CDR3 nucleotides: TGTGCCAGTGCCGACAGCCTAGCCAAAAACATTCAGTACTTC. Its protein product is CASADSLAKNIQYF.